These 27 T cell receptor beta chains originate from one sample sequenced in a study of blood T cells in healthy people across ages (dated by TCRdb to between 2014 and 2016). The method was 5' RACE. Sequenced on an Illumina HiSeq 2500. A second PCR of about 6 to 12 cycles was performed with a sample-barcoded 5' primer and a J-beta primer mix. The public reads were run again by TCRdb, first through fastp at Q25 and then through MiXCR, and only productive beta chains were kept. For every CDR3 protein sequence, its rows merge into one entry that carries the most common genes and DNA. For this sample the table gives over 500,000 distinct CDR3 sequences, of which about a quarter were detected only once. Roughly 3.5% of the sample goes to the ten largest clones. These same records also appear under a second study, on T cells of mothers and their children.

Sequencing was done on a sample of blood. Every receptor here comes from a boy aged 2 to 10 in good health.

V usage is TRBV6-6 and J usage is TRBJ2-4; TRBD1 matches at 7 bases. Germline V gene data show CDR1 as MNHNY and CDR2 as SVGAGI (reference sequence). The CDR3 has 15 amino acids. V was pared by 5 bases and J by 1 base, with 5 bases of the junction left unmatched. The CDR3 DNA sequence: TGTGCCAGCAGTCACAGGGGTTCGGCCAAAAACATTCAGTACTTC. This sequence encodes CASSHRGSAKNIQYF.

Of note for this clonotype: At one end, the junction sequence differs from germline, possibly due to a read error. The chain is built from TRBV7-6 and TRBJ2-5, with 9 bases identical to TRBD2. The length of the CDR3 is 15 residues. Germline assignment: CDR1 SGHVS and CDR2 FNYEAQ. The CDR3 loop is CASSLGSGGQASPFF. In DNA, the CDR3 is TGTGCCAGCAGCTTAGGTAGCGGGGGCCAGGCGTCCCCGTTCTTC.

In this sample, this clonotype turned up a few times. The V gene is TRBV5-1, the J gene TRBJ2-7; D is undetermined. Trimming stripped 2 bases from V and 2 bases from J, with 8 bases between. The CDR3 consists of 13 residues. The germline gives CDR1 SGHRS, CDR2 YFSETQ. The CDR3 nucleotides read TGCGCCAGCAGCTTAGAGAGCACCTACGAGCAGTACTTC. Translated, it gives CASSLESTYEQYF.

This chain connects TRBV3-1 to TRBJ2-1; D is tentatively TRBD1 or TRBD2 (5 bases each). The CDR3 is 14 amino acids. Germline loops: CDR1 LGHDT, CDR2 YNNKEL (reference sequence). Trimming cost V 4 bases and J 6 bases, with 13 bases left between them. The CDR3, as DNA: TGTGCCAGCAGCCGGGGACCACCCGGCAATGAGCAGTTCTTC. As protein: CASSRGPPGNEQFF.

The chain has TRBV6-2 or TRBV6-3 and TRBJ2-5, with D perhaps being TRBD1 or TRBD2 (5 bases each). The J call could be wrong; TRBJ2-1 is a better fit for the DNA end. In germline, CDR1 is MNHEY, CDR2 SVGEGT. The CDR3 has 13 amino acids. The CDR3 region has the DNA TGTGCCAGCAGTTACCAGATGGGGGATGAGCAGTTCTTC. Its protein is CASSYQMGDEQFF.

CDR3 sequence: CASSFSNRRNTEAFF. CDR3 nucleotides: TGTGCCAGCAGCTTTTCAAACAGAAGGAACACTGAAGCTTTCTTT. The V call is TRBV7-9, the J call TRBJ1-1, with D uncertain. V lost 3 bases to trimming and J lost 1 base, with 12 bases between them. This CDR3 spans 15 amino acids. Germline values: CDR1 SEHNR, CDR2 FQNEAQ (reference sequence).

This chain joins TRBV20-1 and TRBJ2-1, with TRBD1 matching over 7 bases. V shed 0 bases and J 4 bases; nucleotides not matched to a gene: 6. The CDR3 has 15 amino acids. Germline V CDR1 and CDR2: DFQATT, SNEGSKA (reference sequence). CDR3 region: CSARDLGTDYNEQFF. In DNA form, the CDR3 reads TGCAGTGCTAGAGATCTCGGGACAGATTACAATGAGCAGTTCTTC.

This clonotype came up a few times. The chain links TRBV5-1 to TRBJ2-3, with D possibly matching TRBD2 (5 bases). The CDR3 has 15 residues. Trimming pared 1 base from V and 2 bases from J, leaving 11 bases between. Germline values: CDR1 SGHRS, CDR2 YFSETQ. The CDR3 spells CASSLRLPYTDTQYF. Written as DNA, the CDR3 is TGCGCCAGCAGCTTGCGACTACCATACACAGATACGCAGTATTTT.

This clonotype was detected many times. The chain uses TRBV3-1 and TRBJ2-1; D call uncertain. V was cut by 3 bases and J by 4 bases, with 4 bases left in between. There are 12 residues in the CDR3. Germline V lookup: CDR1 LGHDT, CDR2 YNNKEL (reference sequence). CDR3 DNA sequence: TGTGCCAGCAGCCAGGGGTACAATGAGCAGTTCTTC. Its protein is CASSQGYNEQFF.

Many counts were recorded for this clonotype. The V gene is TRBV7-9, the J gene TRBJ2-5; D remains ambiguous. Trimming stripped 1 base from V and 4 bases from J, with 4 bases between. Looked up from germline, CDR1 is SEHNR and CDR2 is FQNEAQ (reference sequence). The CDR3 contains 12 residues. The CDR3 sequence: CASSLDSETQYF. CDR3 bases: TGTGCCAGCAGCTTAGATTCAGAGACCCAGTACTTC. Based on the CDR3 plus reference TRBV7-9 and TRBJ2-5, the full variable domain is DTGVSQNPRHKITKRGQNVTFRCDPISEHNRLYWYRQTLGQGPEFLTYFQNEAQLEKSRLLSDRFSAERPKGSFSTLEIQRTEQGDSAMYLCASSLDSETQYFGPGTRLLVL.

The rearrangement uses TRBV20-1 and TRBJ1-2; 9 nucleotides line up with TRBD1. The V segment lost 1 base and the J segment 5 bases; nucleotides outside the gene matches: 8. Germline CDR1 DFQATT, CDR2 SNEGSKA (reference sequence). CDR3 length: 15 residues. The CDR3 loop is CSARGTGDRGYGYTF. Written as DNA, the CDR3 is TGCAGTGCTAGAGGGACAGGGGATAGGGGATATGGCTACACCTTC.

On this clonotype: Possible read error: a much larger clone is one base away. CDR3 nucleotides: TGTGCCAACAGCTTATTTGGAGGGGGGGAGACCCAGTACTTC. The encoded protein is CANSLFGGGETQYF. This chain links TRBV7-2 with TRBJ2-5, with D perhaps assigned TRBD1 or TRBD2 (6 bases each). This CDR3 spans 14 amino acids. Germline V lookup: CDR1 SGHTA, CDR2 FQGNSA.

This clonotype has just a few counts. The chain employs TRBV5-5 and TRBJ2-6; D may be TRBD1 (6 bases). Germline V gene sequence: CDR1 SGHKS, CDR2 YYEKEE (reference sequence). The CDR3 extends over 17 amino acids. Trimming removed 4 bases from V and 0 bases from J, with 14 bases in between. The CDR3 protein is CASSRRGPNSGANVLTF. The DNA for the CDR3 is TGTGCCAGCAGCCGCAGGGGCCCAAACTCTGGGGCCAACGTCCTGACTTTC.

This chain connects TRBV27 to TRBJ2-5; TRBD2 matches 9 bases. This CDR3 region has 16 residues. Trimming at V came to 1 base and at J to 5 bases, leaving 8 bases not matched to a gene. Germline CDR1 and CDR2: MNHEY and SMNVEV (reference sequence). The CDR3, as DNA: TGTGCCAGCAGTTTATTTGGCGGGGGGGAGGGTGAGACCCAGTACTTC. Protein product: CASSLFGGGEGETQYF.

In this sample, this clonotype turned up a few times. This chain links TRBV30 with TRBJ2-5; tentative D call: TRBD1 (5 bases). TRBJ2-7 explains the end of the DNA better; the J call may be wrong. This CDR3 comprises 11 residues. Per germline, CDR1 GTSNPN and CDR2 SVGIG (reference sequence). The CDR3 DNA sequence: TGTGCCTGGAAACAGGTTCACGAGCAGTACTTC. Its translation is CAWKQVHEQYF.

This clonotype showed up many times. CDR3 in amino acids: CATSSSGLAGVRWTQYF. As DNA, the CDR3 is TGTGCCACCAGCAGCTCCGGACTAGCGGGAGTCAGGTGGACCCAGTACTTC. This chain connects TRBV15 to TRBJ2-5, with 13 bases aligning to TRBD2. This CDR3 comprises 17 residues. J lost 7 bases, V lost 3 bases, and 11 bases had no gene match. CDR1 is LNHNV and CDR2 is YYDKDF in the germline V gene (reference sequence). Drawing the rest from reference TRBV15 and TRBJ2-5, the complete variable domain is DAMVIQNPRYQVTQFGKPVTLSCSQTLNHNVMYWYQQKSSQAPKLLFHYYDKDFNNEADTPDNFQSRRPNTSFCFLDIRSPGLGDTAMYLCATSSSGLAGVRWTQYFGPGTRLLVL.

The chain combines TRBV6-5 with TRBJ2-2; D gene ambiguous. V was clipped by 8 bases and J by 0 bases, with 7 bases between them. CDR3 length: 13 residues. Germline CDR1 and CDR2: MNHEY and SVGAGI. The CDR3 coding sequence is TGTGCCAGCCGCGGTGCGAACACCGGGGAGCTGTTTTTT. Translated: CASRGANTGELFF.

This clonotype showed up just a few times. This chain links TRBV3-1 with TRBJ1-2; 7 nucleotides match TRBD1. Germline-derived CDR1 and CDR2 are LGHDT and YNNKEL (reference sequence). This CDR3 is 15 amino acids long. The junction had 7 bases not matched to a gene; V was cut back by 4 bases and J by 2 bases. CDR3 coding DNA: TGTGCCAGCAGCCCGACTTGGGACAGAAACTATGGCTACACCTTC. The encoded protein is CASSPTWDRNYGYTF.

This clonotype has a handful of counts. The rearrangement links TRBV12-3 or TRBV12-4 to TRBJ1-4; D unresolved. V lost 7 bases, J lost 8 bases, and 14 bases lay in between. This CDR3 region has 13 residues. This CDR3 is CASTTTRFEKLFF. Written as DNA, the CDR3 is TGTGCCAGCACCACAACCCGTTTCGAAAAACTGTTTTTT.

V and J are TRBV2 and TRBJ2-5; 11 bases fit TRBD1. The J call is doubtful: the DNA matches TRBJ2-7 better. The germline V gene encodes CDR1 SNHLY and CDR2 FYNNEI. This CDR3 has 14 amino acids. For the CDR3, the DNA is TGTGCCAGCAGTGATGGACAGGGGGCGTACGAGCAGTACTTC. Residues: CASSDGQGAYEQYF.

This clonotype was found many times. The chain links TRBV2 to TRBJ2-5, with 12 bases identical to TRBD2. V lost 6 bases and J lost 5; bases outside the gene matches: 4. From germline, CDR1 is SNHLY and CDR2 FYNNEI. This CDR3 is built from 14 residues. CDR3 residues: CASRELAGGETQYF. DNA for the CDR3: TGTGCCAGCAGGGAACTAGCGGGGGGCGAGACCCAGTACTTC.

In this sample, this clonotype turned up a few times. The chain carries TRBV2 and TRBJ2-5; TRBD1 or TRBD2 may be the D gene (6 bases each). The better agreement between TRBJ2-1 and the DNA end casts doubt on the J call. This CDR3 is 14 amino acids long. The germline V gene encodes CDR1 SNHLY and CDR2 FYNNEI. The DNA for the CDR3 is TGTGCCAGCACTCCGAAGGGGGGAGGCAATGAGCAGTTCTTC. Amino acids: CASTPKGGGNEQFF.

The V and J genes are TRBV20-1 and TRBJ2-6, with 8 bases lining up with TRBD2. Germline values: CDR1 DFQATT, CDR2 SNEGSKA (reference sequence). This CDR3 has 17 residues. The V segment lost 3 bases and the J segment 0 bases; nucleotides outside the gene matches: 7. Written as DNA, the CDR3 is TGCAGTGCTAGTCGAGGACTAGCCCCCTCTGGGGCCAACGTCCTGACTTTC. Its translation: CSASRGLAPSGANVLTF.

This clonotype has a handful of counts. The rearrangement links TRBV2 to TRBJ1-1; TRBD1 aligns across 7 bases. Germline V gene lookup returns CDR1 SNHLY and CDR2 FYNNEI. With V trimmed by 6 bases and J by 0 bases, 4 bases remained unmatched. This CDR3 is 14 amino acids long. This CDR3 reads CASSQTGLNTEAFF. CDR3 bases: TGTGCCAGCAGCCAGACAGGGCTGAACACTGAAGCTTTCTTT.

The chain joins TRBV10-3 to TRBJ1-1; 8 nucleotides align to TRBD1. The CDR3 length is 17 residues. Germline V lookup: CDR1 ENHRY, CDR2 SYGVKD. J was trimmed by 0 bases and V by 0 bases; bases with no gene match: 6. The CDR3 reads CAISESRQGPVNTEAFF. The CDR3 bases are TGTGCCATCAGTGAGTCTAGACAGGGGCCCGTGAACACTGAAGCTTTCTTT.

The chain combines TRBV6-2 or TRBV6-3 with TRBJ2-6; unclear D gene. The CDR3 has 14 amino acids. In germline, CDR1 is MNHEY, CDR2 SVGEGT. Trimming removed 4 bases at V and 10 bases at J, with 14 bases between. CDR3 in DNA: TGTGCCAGCAGTTTAGACACCATCGGGAACGTCCTGACTTTC. The encoded protein is CASSLDTIGNVLTF.

The V and J genes are TRBV24-1 and TRBJ2-5; TRBD2 might be the D (7 bases). The tail of the sequence fits TRBJ2-1 better, so the J call may be wrong. Germline values: CDR1 KGHDR, CDR2 SFDVKD. The CDR3 runs 15 residues. The CDR3 DNA reads as TGTGCCACCGGGACTGGCGGGGGCGGGGATGGTGAGCAGTTCTTC. This codes for CATGTGGGGDGEQFF.